The clone carrying this T cell receptor beta chain has just a few counts. TCR beta CDR3 amplification used RNA transcripts. The library came from an HTBI-primed first-round RT-PCR and a second-round multiplex PCR. Using its own MiXCR run on the multiplex PCR reads, TCRdb lists one record per CDR3 protein. The sample carries around 400,000 distinct CDR3 sequences, approximately 20% recorded once. This sample was taken from a study of Graves' ophthalmopathy and Graves' hyperthyroidism. This TCR derives from a woman younger than 35 with Graves' ophthalmopathy. The specimen was peripheral blood.

The DNA for the CDR3 is TGTGCCAGCAGTGAAGGGGCTAGCGCTATATACGAGCAGTACTTC. Translation gives CASSEGASAIYEQYF. The chain couples TRBV12-3 or TRBV12-4 to TRBJ2-7; TRBD2 is a possible D gene (6 bases). The V end lost 5 bases, the J end lost 4 bases, and 18 bases lay between the germline ends. This CDR3 is built from 15 residues.